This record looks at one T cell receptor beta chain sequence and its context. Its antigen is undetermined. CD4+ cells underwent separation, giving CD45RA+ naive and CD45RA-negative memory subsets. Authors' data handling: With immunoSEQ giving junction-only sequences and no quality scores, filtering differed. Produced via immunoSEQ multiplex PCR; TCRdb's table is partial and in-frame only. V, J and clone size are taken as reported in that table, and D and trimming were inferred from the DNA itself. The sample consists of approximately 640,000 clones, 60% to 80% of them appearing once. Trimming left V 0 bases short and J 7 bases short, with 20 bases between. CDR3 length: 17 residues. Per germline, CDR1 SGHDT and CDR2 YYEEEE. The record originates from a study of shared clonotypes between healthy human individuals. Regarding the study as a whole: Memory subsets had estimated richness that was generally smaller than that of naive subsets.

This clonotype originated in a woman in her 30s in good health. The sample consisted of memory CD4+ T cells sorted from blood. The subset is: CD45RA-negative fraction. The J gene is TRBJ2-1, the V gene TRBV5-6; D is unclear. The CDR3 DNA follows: TGTGCCAGCAGCTTGGAGTCTAGTACGGGTTCCGAGAATGAGCAGTTCTTC. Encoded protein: CASSLESSTGSENEQFF.